The 18 T cell receptor beta chains in this list originate from one sample, sequenced in a study of cytomegalovirus exposure and HLA in healthy donors. Primers: 60 Vbeta forward and 13 Jbeta reverse. Assay used: immunoSEQ multiplex PCR; TCRdb lists only in-frame clones, some missing. The sample lists 150,000 to 200,000 clones, about 9% occurring once. The sample comprised PBMCs. The origin of the receptors is a woman in her twenties or thirties in good health and CMV-seropositive.

This chain uses TRBV5-4 with TRBJ1-2; a weak D match, TRBD1 (6 bases). The CDR3 consists of 16 residues. Trimming took off 3 bases at V and 3 bases at J, with 18 bases between the two ends. Germline loops: CDR1 SGHNT, CDR2 YYREEE (reference sequence). For the CDR3, the DNA is TGTGCCAGCAGCTACCCCGGACAGCCTTCTTACTATGGCTACACCTTC. Translating it yields CASSYPGQPSYYGYTF.

The CDR3 coding sequence is TGTGCCAGCAGTTACACCGCGGGCCCCCAAGAGACCCAGTACTTC. Translating it yields CASSYTAGPQETQYF. The chain joins TRBV6-5 to TRBJ2-5; D may be TRBD2 (5 bases). CDR1 and CDR2 (germline): MNHEY, SVGAGI. V lost 2 bases and J 1 base, leaving 11 bases between the germline ends. This CDR3 has 15 residues.

The sample holds a few counts of this clone. The gene calls are TRBV30 and TRBJ2-5, with D maybe TRBD2 (6 bases). The J call may be mistaken, given a closer DNA end match to TRBJ2-7. From germline, CDR1 is GTSNPN and CDR2 SVGIG (reference sequence). The CDR3 has 13 residues. The CDR3 DNA reads TGTGCCTGGAGCCAGAGGAGGGACTACGAGCAGTACTTC. Its translation is CAWSQRRDYEQYF.

This clone has a handful of counts. The chain joins TRBV5-6 to TRBJ1-4, with a tentative D call TRBD1 (5 bases). Trimming removed 1 base from V and 1 base from J, with 11 bases in between. The length of the CDR3 is 16 residues. Germline V gives CDR1 SGHDT, CDR2 YYEEEE. The CDR3 sequence: CASSLRADITNEKLFF. The CDR3 DNA sequence: TGTGCCAGCAGCTTGCGGGCGGACATAACTAATGAAAAACTGTTTTTT.

This clone was observed a few times. The chain carries TRBV28 and TRBJ1-2; 7 bases line up with TRBD1. V was pared by 5 bases and J by 4 bases, with 10 bases of the junction left unmatched. The CDR3 runs 15 residues. Germline values: CDR1 MDHEN, CDR2 SYDVKM. The CDR3 DNA reads as TGTGCCAGCAGTACCCGGGACAGCGTCATCTATGGCTACACCTTC. Encoded protein: CASSTRDSVIYGYTF.

This clone has more than one count but fewer than ten. The V and J genes are TRBV6-4 and TRBJ2-3; 7 bases are shared with TRBD1. The CDR3 is 15 amino acids. The V and J ends lost 3 bases and 0 bases, in that order; junction bases with no gene match: 3. Germline CDR1 MRHNA, CDR2 SNTAGT. CDR3 in DNA: TGTGCCAGCAGTGAAGACAGGGTTAGCACAGATACGCAGTATTTT. Its translation: CASSEDRVSTDTQYF.

The rearrangement links TRBV27 to TRBJ1-2; tentatively, D is TRBD1 (6 bases). V was trimmed by 4 bases and J by 8 bases, leaving 17 bases between them. The CDR3 runs 14 residues. The germline gives CDR1 MNHEY, CDR2 SMNVEV (reference sequence). CDR3 in DNA: TGTGCCAGCAGTTCCAGAAAACAGGGATGGGGCTACACCTTC. This codes for CASSSRKQGWGYTF.

This clone was seen only a few times. The V call is TRBV29-1, the J call TRBJ1-1, with 9 positions matching TRBD1. The junction had 6 bases not matched to a gene; V was cut back by 7 bases and J by 3 bases. Germline V CDR1 and CDR2: SQVTM, ANQGSEA. The CDR3 runs to 13 residues. CDR3 loop: CSARQGDYTEAFF. The CDR3 DNA is TGCAGCGCGCGACAGGGGGATTACACTGAAGCTTTCTTT. Looking up the rest from reference TRBV29-1 and TRBJ1-1 gives the full variable domain: SAVISQKPSRDICQRGTSLTIQCQVDSQVTMMFWYRQQPGQSLTLIATANQGSEATYESGFVIDKFPISRPNLTFSTLTVSNMSPEDSSIYLCSARQGDYTEAFFGQGTRLTVV.

This clone appeared a few times. J is TRBJ2-1 and V is TRBV28, with 10 nucleotides matching TRBD2. V lost 5 bases, J lost 4 bases, and 8 bases stayed unmatched. The CDR3 extends over 16 amino acids. The germline CDR1 and CDR2 sequences are MDHEN and SYDVKM. The CDR3 region has the DNA TGTGCCAGCAGTGTCCTGACTAGCGGGCCGTACAATGAGCAGTTCTTC. Translated, it gives CASSVLTSGPYNEQFF. The variable domain in full, completed from reference TRBV28 and TRBJ2-1, reads DVKVTQSSRYLVKRTGEKVFLECVQDMDHENMFWYRQDPGLGLRLIYFSYDVKMKEKGDIPEGYSVSREKKERFSLILESASTNQTSMYLCASSVLTSGPYNEQFFGPGTRLTVL.

The V gene is TRBV29-1, the J gene TRBJ1-5; D is unresolved. The CDR3 consists of 13 residues. The germline CDR1 and CDR2 sequences are SQVTM and ANQGSEA. Trimming took off 5 bases at V and 2 bases at J, with 10 bases between the two ends. CDR3 region: CSVLAGGNQPQHF. Here the CDR3 DNA reads TGCAGCGTTTTAGCCGGGGGCAATCAGCCCCAGCATTTT. The full variable domain, completed using reference TRBV29-1 and TRBJ1-5, is SAVISQKPSRDICQRGTSLTIQCQVDSQVTMMFWYRQQPGQSLTLIATANQGSEATYESGFVIDKFPISRPNLTFSTLTVSNMSPEDSSIYLCSVLAGGNQPQHFGDGTRLSIL.

The chain couples TRBV4-1 to TRBJ1-5; 8 bases line up with TRBD1. Germline V gene data show CDR1 as MGHRA and CDR2 as YSYEKL. J was trimmed by 0 bases and V by 2 bases; bases with no gene match: 3. The CDR3 is 16 residues long. The CDR3: CASSQLGTGSNQPQHF. Here the CDR3 DNA reads TGCGCCAGCAGCCAACTCGGGACAGGTAGCAATCAGCCCCAGCATTTT.

The chain joins TRBV7-2 to TRBJ2-1, with 7 positions matching TRBD2. Trimming at V came to 4 bases and at J to 4 bases, leaving 7 bases not matched to a gene. The CDR3 has 15 residues. From germline, CDR1 is SGHTA and CDR2 FQGNSA. CDR3 loop: CASSYTSVKYNEQFF. In DNA, the CDR3 is TGTGCCAGCAGCTACACTAGCGTAAAATACAATGAGCAGTTCTTC. Looking up the rest from reference TRBV7-2 and TRBJ2-1 gives the full variable domain: GAGVSQSPSNKVTEKGKDVELRCDPISGHTALYWYRQSLGQGLEFLIYFQGNSAPDKSGLPSDRFSAERTGGSVSTLTIQRTQQEDSAVYLCASSYTSVKYNEQFFGPGTRLTVL.

This clone has more than one count but fewer than ten. The chain combines TRBV7-9 with TRBJ1-2, with D possibly TRBD1 on 6 matching bases. The CDR3 covers 14 residues. V gave up 5 bases and J gave up 8 bases, with 18 bases separating them. The germline CDR1 and CDR2 sequences are SEHNR and FQNEAQ (reference sequence). CDR3 nucleotide sequence: TGTGCCAGCAGCGCCCATCGGGGGGGCTCGGGCTACACCTTC. It specifies CASSAHRGGSGYTF.

This clone was seen only a few times. The rearrangement uses TRBV19 and TRBJ2-7; 9 bases line up with TRBD1. Trimming at V came to 4 bases and at J to 3 bases, leaving 4 bases not matched to a gene. Germline CDR1 is LNHDA and CDR2 is SQIVND (reference sequence). This CDR3 is 14 amino acids long. Here the CDR3 DNA reads TGTGCCAGTAGTAAGGGACAGGGTGGCTACGAGCAGTACTTC. This codes for CASSKGQGGYEQYF.

This clone was seen a handful of times. The chain has TRBV25-1 and TRBJ2-7; the D gene is possibly TRBD1 (5 bases). The CDR3 contains 13 residues. Germline values: CDR1 MGHDK, CDR2 SYGVNS. Deletions cut 6 bases from V and 3 bases from J, with 12 bases between. The CDR3 is CASSPRVFYEQYF. DNA of the CDR3: TGTGCCAGCAGCCCCAGGGTCTTCTACGAGCAGTACTTC.

V and J are TRBV29-1 and TRBJ1-2; D is uncertain. Germline values: CDR1 SQVTM, CDR2 ANQGSEA. The CDR3 extends over 13 amino acids. The germline V and J ends were trimmed by 1 base and 2 bases, with 8 bases remaining between them. The CDR3 bases are TGCAGCGTTGAAGGTCACAGAAACTATGGCTACACCTTC. It is translated as CSVEGHRNYGYTF.

The chain combines TRBV28 with TRBJ2-3, with 8 bases that match TRBD2. CDR1 and CDR2 (germline): MDHEN, SYDVKM. V gave up 4 bases and J gave up 0 bases; unmatched junction bases: 3. The CDR3 has 15 amino acids. CDR3 region: CASSSAGVSTDTQYF. The CDR3 DNA reads TGTGCCAGCAGTTCAGCGGGGGTAAGCACAGATACGCAGTATTTT.

The chain couples TRBV25-1 to TRBJ2-7, with TRBD1 matching over 10 bases. Germline V gene data show CDR1 as MGHDK and CDR2 as SYGVNS. Trimming removed 7 bases from V and 2 bases from J; junction bases left unmatched: 8. The CDR3 is made up of 15 amino acids. Here the CDR3 reads CASTGPGQGTYEQYF. The CDR3, as DNA: TGTGCCAGCACCGGACCGGGACAGGGGACCTACGAGCAGTACTTC.